These 19 T cell receptor beta chains share one sample of origin, sequenced in a study of shared clonotypes between healthy human individuals. The assay was immunoSEQ multiplex PCR, and TCRdb's table has in-frame clones only and misses some. The table lists 2,500,000 or so clones, around 90% of them singletons. Sequenced sample: naive CD4+ T cells sorted from blood. Subset described: CD45RA+ positively selected. Receptors were obtained from a man in his late teens or twenties in good health.

This clone was seen more than once but under ten times. The chain joins TRBV11-2 to TRBJ2-2, with a weak D call TRBD1 (5 bases). The CDR3 spans 18 residues. Germline assignment: CDR1 SGHAT and CDR2 FQNNGV. The ends were cut back, 5 bases at V and 0 bases at J, with 19 bases in the middle. In DNA form, the CDR3 reads TGTGCCAGCAGCCCCCATGGGGCGAAGGGATCGAACACCGGGGAGCTGTTTTTT. Translated, it gives CASSPHGAKGSNTGELFF.

The CDR3 DNA sequence: TGTGCCAGTAGTACACAGGGGGCGGGTTCACCCCTCCACTTT. Translated: CASSTQGAGSPLHF. The V gene is TRBV19, the J gene TRBJ1-6; 9 bases align to TRBD1. V was pared by 4 bases and J by 9 bases, with 4 bases of the junction left unmatched. The CDR3 totals 14 residues. Germline V gene data show CDR1 as LNHDA and CDR2 as SQIVND (reference sequence).

V gene TRBV5-1 combines with J gene TRBJ1-5; D call uncertain. In germline, CDR1 is SGHRS, CDR2 YFSETQ. CDR3 length: 14 amino acids. Between the trimmed V and J ends, which lost 0 bases and 5 bases, there was a span of 9 bases. CDR3 DNA sequence: TGCGCCAGCAGCTTGGACGCTGGCGATCAGCCCCAGCATTTT. Amino acids: CASSLDAGDQPQHF.

Regarding this clone: The same CDR3 is also encoded by other DNA sequences in this sample. The CDR3 sequence: CSALGNEQFF. Written as DNA, the CDR3 is TGCAGTGCCCTCGGCAATGAGCAGTTCTTC. The V gene is TRBV20-1, the J gene TRBJ2-1; D is uncertain. Trimming pared 6 bases from V and 6 bases from J, leaving 6 bases between. This CDR3 has 10 residues. Germline loops: CDR1 DFQATT, CDR2 SNEGSKA (reference sequence).

The CDR3 loop is CAIAVTSGTDTQYF. The CDR3 DNA follows: TGTGCCATCGCGGTGACTAGCGGCACAGATACGCAGTATTTT. The rearrangement links TRBV19 to TRBJ2-3; 8 positions match TRBD2. This CDR3 is built from 14 residues. Looked up from germline, CDR1 is LNHDA and CDR2 is SQIVND (reference sequence). The V segment lost 10 bases and the J segment 1 base; nucleotides outside the gene matches: 7. The full variable domain, completed using reference TRBV19 and TRBJ2-3, is DGGITQSPKYLFRKEGQNVTLSCEQNLNHDAMYWYRQDPGQGLRLIYYSQIVNDFQKGDIAEGYSVSREKKESFPLTVTSAQKNPTAFYLCAIAVTSGTDTQYFGPGTRLTVL.

This clone was observed once. Different DNA sequences within this sample yield the same CDR3. The CDR3 nucleotides are TGTGCCAGCAGCGTAGCACCGGGTCGGGAGACCCAGTACTTC. It encodes CASSVAPGRETQYF. The chain recombines TRBV9 with TRBJ2-5; D gene ambiguous. Germline assignment: CDR1 SGDLS and CDR2 YYNGEE. The length of the CDR3 is 14 residues. V was trimmed by 0 bases and J by 5 bases, leaving 11 bases between them.

This clone was seen just once. Other DNA sequences in the sample encode the same CDR3. The rearrangement joins TRBV5-1 to TRBJ2-3; 7 bases map to TRBD1. Trimming at V came to 4 bases and at J to 0 bases, leaving 5 bases not matched to a gene. CDR3 length: 15 residues. The germline V gene encodes CDR1 SGHRS and CDR2 YFSETQ. The DNA for the CDR3 is TGCGCCAGCAGCCTCACAGGGGAGAGCACAGATACGCAGTATTTT. Its translation: CASSLTGESTDTQYF.

V is TRBV7-2 and J is TRBJ2-7; D call uncertain. The V gene's germline CDR1 is SGHTA and CDR2 FQGNSA. The CDR3 is made up of 14 amino acids. Deletions cut 1 base from V and 0 bases from J, with 7 bases between. The CDR3 region has the DNA TGTGCCAGCAGCTTAGATGGGCTCTCCTACGAGCAGTACTTC. Translating it yields CASSLDGLSYEQYF.

The rearrangement uses TRBV5-6 and TRBJ2-7; D remains ambiguous. This CDR3 is 15 amino acids long. Germline V gene sequence: CDR1 SGHDT, CDR2 YYEEEE. V lost 4 bases to trimming and J lost 2 bases, with 16 bases between them. The CDR3 is CASSPDSGGTYEQYF. DNA for the CDR3: TGTGCCAGCAGCCCAGACTCGGGCGGAACCTACGAGCAGTACTTC.

J is TRBJ1-1 and V is TRBV5-4, with 8 bases aligning to TRBD1. In germline, CDR1 is SGHNT, CDR2 YYREEE (reference sequence). The CDR3 totals 15 residues. Losses at the gene ends were 4 bases for V and 3 bases for J; bases not matched to a gene: 8. The CDR3 sequence: CASSPWTGSDTEAFF. CDR3 sequence (DNA): TGTGCCAGCAGCCCCTGGACAGGGTCGGACACTGAAGCTTTCTTT.

This clone was seen just once. The chain uses TRBV25-1 and TRBJ2-7, with D maybe TRBD2 (6 bases). Germline CDR1 MGHDK, CDR2 SYGVNS. The CDR3 runs to 12 residues. V lost 8 bases, J lost 2 bases, and 10 bases lay in between. The CDR3 loop reads CASAGYAYEQYF. In DNA, the CDR3 is TGTGCCAGCGCGGGGTACGCCTACGAGCAGTACTTC.

V gene TRBV28 combines with J gene TRBJ2-2; 9 bases align to TRBD1. With 4 bases clipped from V and 6 bases from J, the junction kept 6 bases outside the gene matches. This CDR3 region has 15 residues. CDR1 and CDR2 (germline): MDHEN, SYDVKM. The CDR3 bases are TGTGCCAGCAGTTCTGGGGACAGGGAGGCCGGGGAGCTGTTTTTT. Residues: CASSSGDREAGELFF.

The chain uses TRBV11-1 and TRBJ1-2, with 7 bases matching TRBD1. V was pared by 6 bases and J by 4 bases, with 5 bases of the junction left unmatched. There are 13 residues in the CDR3. Germline V gives CDR1 SGHAT, CDR2 FQDESV (reference sequence). The CDR3 spells CASRTGRAYGYTF. The CDR3 region has the DNA TGTGCCAGCAGGACAGGGCGAGCCTATGGCTACACCTTC.

This clone was seen only a few times. The rearrangement links TRBV4-3 to TRBJ1-5, with D uncertain. Looked up from germline, CDR1 is LGHNA and CDR2 is YSLEER. V dropped 3 bases and J dropped 7 bases, with 13 bases sitting between them. This CDR3 contains 14 residues. CDR3 residues: CASSQALLGQPQHF. DNA for the CDR3: TGCGCCAGCAGCCAGGCGCTCCTGGGCCAGCCCCAGCATTTT.

To note about this clone: Other nucleotide sequences in the sample specify the same CDR3. V and J are TRBV6-5 and TRBJ1-2; possibly TRBD1 for D (6 bases). V was shortened by 6 bases and J by 5 bases, with 10 bases between the two germline ends. This CDR3 contains 12 residues. From germline, CDR1 is MNHEY and CDR2 SVGAGI. The CDR3 nucleotides are TGTGCCAGCAGCTCACAGGGTTATGGCTACACCTTC. Translated, it gives CASSSQGYGYTF.

The chain links TRBV9 to TRBJ2-3; 8 bases map to TRBD2. Germline V CDR1 and CDR2: SGDLS, YYNGEE. The ends lost 0 bases at V and 0 bases at J; junction bases unmatched: 3. The CDR3 totals 16 residues. The CDR3 DNA is TGTGCCAGCAGCGTAGGACTAGCGTTTAGCACAGATACGCAGTATTTT. It is translated as CASSVGLAFSTDTQYF. Full variable domain (rest looked up from reference TRBV9 and TRBJ2-3): DSGVTQTPKHLITATGQRVTLRCSPRSGDLSVYWYQQSLDQGLQFLIQYYNGEERAKGNILERFSAQQFPDLHSELNLSSLELGDSALYFCASSVGLAFSTDTQYFGPGTRLTVL.

V gene TRBV19 combines with J gene TRBJ1-2; no clear D. Trimming left V 4 bases short and J 7 bases short, with 16 bases between. The CDR3 is made up of 14 amino acids. The germline CDR1 and CDR2 sequences are LNHDA and SQIVND (reference sequence). DNA for the CDR3: TGTGCCAGTAGTACCCCGTGGGATTCAGGTGGCTACACCTTC. It encodes CASSTPWDSGGYTF.

Turning to this clone: The sample holds other DNA sequences that translate to the same CDR3. CDR3 residues: CASSLDTGELFF. The CDR3 region has the DNA TGTGCCAGCAGTCTGGACACCGGGGAGCTGTTTTTT. V gene TRBV7-2 combines with J gene TRBJ2-2, with D unclear. V was pared by 6 bases and J by 3 bases, with 5 bases between. Germline V gene data show CDR1 as SGHTA and CDR2 as FQGNSA. The CDR3 has 12 residues.

CDR3 loop: CASSLSPYSYNEQFF. As DNA, the CDR3 is TGTGCCAGCAGCTTGAGCCCGTATTCCTACAATGAGCAGTTCTTC. This chain joins TRBV7-2 and TRBJ2-1; no definite D call. Germline lookup yields CDR1 SGHTA and CDR2 FQGNSA. The CDR3 runs 15 residues. The V and J ends lost 3 bases and 1 base respectively, with 10 bases between them.